One and the same sample provided the 32 T cell receptor beta chains below, sequenced in a study of T-cell reconstitution after alpha-beta-depleted transplantation in children. For TCRbeta, the library was prepared with unique molecular identifiers. From the PCR reads, TCRdb called clonotypes with MiXCR, one entry per CDR3 protein. The sample lists around 360,000 distinct CDR3 sequences; approximately 10% were seen once. Source: PBMCs from the stem cell graft donor, taken from the stem cell graft. The receptors were gathered from a human donor who donated a stem cell graft to a child with acute lymphoblastic leukemia.

In its sample, this clonotype was seen a few times. The rearrangement joins TRBV20-1 to TRBJ2-1; TRBD2 agrees at 12 bases. CDR3 size: 17 residues. Germline CDR1 DFQATT, CDR2 SNEGSKA (reference sequence). V gave up 1 base and J gave up 2 bases; unmatched junction bases: 6. The DNA for the CDR3 is TGCAGTGCTAGAGGGACTAGCGGGAATAAACCCTACAATGAGCAGTTCTTC. It is translated as CSARGTSGNKPYNEQFF.

At least ten counts were recorded for this clonotype. V is TRBV28 and J is TRBJ2-1, with 14 bases fitting TRBD2. V shed 8 bases, J shed 8 bases, and the junction held 5 bases outside the gene matches. The germline gives CDR1 MDHEN, CDR2 SYDVKM. This CDR3 is 14 amino acids long. Written as DNA, the CDR3 is TGTGCCAGCTCCGGGACTAGCGGGAGTTATGAGCAGTTCTTC. Its protein is CASSGTSGSYEQFF.

This clonotype was seen a few times. The V gene is TRBV20-1, the J gene TRBJ1-6; unclear D gene. Germline V gene sequence: CDR1 DFQATT, CDR2 SNEGSKA (reference sequence). Trimming shortened V by 0 bases and J by 5 bases, and 11 bases separated the two germline ends. This CDR3 region has 15 residues. CDR3 region: CSARDWADDNSPLHF. In nucleotides, the CDR3 is TGCAGTGCTAGAGATTGGGCAGACGATAATTCACCCCTCCACTTT.

This clonotype was observed a few times. The rearrangement joins TRBV12-3 or TRBV12-4 to TRBJ1-4; D gene ambiguous. The CDR3 covers 15 residues. With 6 bases removed from V and 2 bases from J, the gap between germline ends came to 13 bases. The CDR3 region has the DNA TGTGCCAGCAGAGCGACTACGGGGACTAATGAAAAACTGTTTTTT. Translation gives CASRATTGTNEKLFF.

The J gene is TRBJ1-1, the V gene TRBV5-1; 7 positions agree with TRBD1. The CDR3 totals 17 residues. Germline V lookup: CDR1 SGHRS, CDR2 YFSETQ. Trimming took 5 bases from V and 3 from J; bases not matched to a gene: 16. Written as DNA, the CDR3 is TGCGCCAGCAGTTCTCGGAGGGGAGGGGGCAGGCACACTGAAGCTTTCTTT. The encoded protein is CASSSRRGGGRHTEAFF.

This clonotype was detected ten times or more. V gene TRBV5-1 combines with J gene TRBJ2-1, with 10 bases matching TRBD2. The germline V gene has CDR1 SGHRS and CDR2 YFSETQ. There are 15 residues in the CDR3. The V gene end was trimmed by 4 bases and the J gene end by 4 bases; junction bases not matched to a gene: 5. The CDR3 spells CASSPGTSAYNEQFF. In DNA, the CDR3 is TGCGCCAGCAGCCCTGGGACTAGCGCGTACAATGAGCAGTTCTTC.

J is TRBJ2-1 and V is TRBV20-1; 7 bases map to TRBD2. The CDR3 has 15 residues. Germline CDR1 is DFQATT and CDR2 is SNEGSKA (reference sequence). Germline trimming cut 3 bases from V and 2 bases from J; bases unmatched to any gene: 7. CDR3 nucleotide sequence: TGCAGTGCTAGGGGACTATCACAGCCCTACAATGAGCAGTTCTTC. This gives the protein CSARGLSQPYNEQFF.

The chain joins TRBV18 to TRBJ2-1, with 7 bases aligning to TRBD2. V shed 4 bases and J 5 bases; nucleotides not matched to a gene: 5. CDR1 and CDR2 from the germline V gene are KGHSH and LQKENI. CDR3 length: 14 residues. Here the CDR3 DNA reads TGTGCCAGCTCACAACGGGGAGGGGACAATGAGCAGTTCTTC. Residues: CASSQRGGDNEQFF.

This clonotype was recorded at least ten times. This chain connects TRBV28 to TRBJ1-3; the D gene is possibly TRBD1 (5 bases). This CDR3 comprises 16 residues. Germline values: CDR1 MDHEN, CDR2 SYDVKM. V lost 3 bases and J lost 0, with 12 bases in between. CDR3 DNA sequence: TGTGCCAGCAGTTTTGGGCGGGGCCGCTCTGGAAACACCATATATTTT. Protein: CASSFGRGRSGNTIYF.

The V call is TRBV20-1, the J call TRBJ2-7, with 14 bases fitting TRBD2. The germline gives CDR1 DFQATT, CDR2 SNEGSKA (reference sequence). There are 16 residues in the CDR3. V lost 1 base and J lost 7; bases outside the gene matches: 9. In DNA, the CDR3 is TGCAGTGCTAGAGGCCCGGGACTAGCGGGAGTAGTAGAGCAGTACTTC. It yields the protein CSARGPGLAGVVEQYF.

This clonotype has only a few counts. The CDR3 DNA is TGTGCCAGCAGCTCGACAGGAAAAATGAACTATGGCTACACCTTC. It translates to CASSSTGKMNYGYTF. This chain connects TRBV5-6 to TRBJ1-2; D possibly corresponds to TRBD1 (6 bases). V lost 3 bases and J 2 bases, leaving 14 bases between the germline ends. This CDR3 is built from 15 residues. Germline CDR1 reads SGHDT; CDR2 reads YYEEEE.

Only a few counts were recorded for this clonotype. This chain connects TRBV5-6 to TRBJ2-1; the match to TRBD2 covers 8 bases. Looked up from germline, CDR1 is SGHDT and CDR2 is YYEEEE. This CDR3 has 17 amino acids. The V gene end was trimmed by 2 bases and the J gene end by 0 bases; junction bases not matched to a gene: 7. The CDR3 nucleotides read TGTGCCAGCAGCTTAAGGGTGAGCGGGAGCTCCTACAATGAGCAGTTCTTC. The encoded protein is CASSLRVSGSSYNEQFF.

The V call is TRBV29-1, the J call TRBJ2-2; possibly TRBD2 for D (6 bases). Between the trimmed V and J ends, which lost 0 bases and 7 bases, there was a span of 15 bases. This CDR3 comprises 15 residues. The V gene's germline CDR1 is SQVTM and CDR2 ANQGSEA. The CDR3 loop is CSVEDQWMGGGELFF. The CDR3 nucleotides read TGCAGCGTTGAAGATCAATGGATGGGGGGCGGGGAGCTGTTTTTT.

This clonotype was seen a handful of times. The chain recombines TRBV7-2 with TRBJ2-1; D gene uncertain. This CDR3 is built from 14 residues. The germline gives CDR1 SGHTA, CDR2 FQGNSA. V was cut by 0 bases and J by 8 bases, with 11 bases left in between. CDR3 nucleotide sequence: TGTGCCAGCAGCTTAGCACCAGAATACTATGAGCAGTTCTTC. Protein product: CASSLAPEYYEQFF. Complete variable domain (other parts from reference TRBV7-2 and TRBJ2-1): GAGVSQSPSNKVTEKGKDVELRCDPISGHTALYWYRQSLGQGLEFLIYFQGNSAPDKSGLPSDRFSAERTGGSVSTLTIQRTQQEDSAVYLCASSLAPEYYEQFFGPGTRLTVL.

This clonotype appeared a few times. The V call is TRBV30, the J call TRBJ1-5; no clear D gene. V lost 0 bases and J 2 bases, leaving 8 bases between the germline ends. Looked up from germline, CDR1 is GTSNPN and CDR2 is SVGIG (reference sequence). The CDR3 covers 14 residues. DNA for the CDR3: TGTGCCTGGAGTGTCGACGGAGGCAATCAGCCCCAGCATTTT. Translation: CAWSVDGGNQPQHF.

The chain has TRBV6-5 and TRBJ1-3, with unresolved D. Per the germline V gene, CDR1 is MNHEY and CDR2 is SVGAGI. CDR3 length equals 15 residues. Trimming stripped 4 bases from V and 0 bases from J, with 10 bases between. The CDR3 reads CASSSGPASGNTIYF. The CDR3 bases are TGTGCCAGCAGTTCAGGACCGGCCTCTGGAAACACCATATATTTT.

This clonotype was seen a few times. The chain couples TRBV30 to TRBJ2-1; TRBD2 is a possible D gene (5 bases). This CDR3 has 14 amino acids. Germline V CDR1 and CDR2: GTSNPN, SVGIG (reference sequence). CDR3 region: CASIGVRDYNEQFF. As DNA, the CDR3 is TGTGCTTCGATCGGGGTAAGGGATTACAATGAGCAGTTCTTC.

This clonotype was seen many times. The V call is TRBV4-3, the J call TRBJ2-3; 8 bases line up with TRBD2. The CDR3 sequence is 17 residues long. The germline CDR1 and CDR2 sequences are LGHNA and YSLEER. V gave up 0 bases and J gave up 2 bases; unmatched junction bases: 7. The CDR3 spells CASSQDSVAGSTDTQYF. DNA for the CDR3: TGCGCCAGCAGCCAAGATTCGGTAGCGGGGTCCACAGATACGCAGTATTTT.

This clonotype was seen a handful of times. The chain is built from TRBV4-1 and TRBJ2-2; 13 nucleotides match TRBD2. With V trimmed by 3 bases and J by 5 bases, 15 bases remained unmatched. Germline CDR1 and CDR2: MGHRA and YSYEKL. The CDR3 runs 20 residues. In DNA, the CDR3 is TGCGCCAGCAGCCAGTACACTTGGACTAGCGGGAGTAGGGGAACCGGGGAGCTGTTTTTT. Its protein is CASSQYTWTSGSRGTGELFF.

This clonotype was detected only a few times. The rearrangement joins TRBV24-1 to TRBJ2-5; tentatively, D is TRBD1 or TRBD2 (5 bases each). Germline V gene lookup returns CDR1 KGHDR and CDR2 SFDVKD. Trimming cost V 4 bases and J 3 bases, with 8 bases left between them. This CDR3 spans 13 amino acids. The CDR3 DNA reads as TGTGCCACCAGTGAGGGGGAAAAAGAGACCCAGTACTTC. This translates into CATSEGEKETQYF.

This clonotype was counted between two and nine times. The chain uses TRBV20-1 and TRBJ2-1; TRBD1 aligns across 11 bases. CDR1 DFQATT and CDR2 SNEGSKA come from the germline V gene (reference sequence). This CDR3 comprises 13 residues. Losses at the gene ends were 3 bases for V and 8 bases for J; bases not matched to a gene: 3. CDR3 coding DNA: TGCAGTGCTAGGGGGACAGGGGGTTATGAGCAGTTCTTC. As protein: CSARGTGGYEQFF.

This chain joins TRBV27 and TRBJ2-1; D may correspond to TRBD1 or TRBD2 (6 bases each). V was trimmed by 5 bases and J by 5 bases, leaving 7 bases between them. Looked up from germline, CDR1 is MNHEY and CDR2 is SMNVEV (reference sequence). The length of the CDR3 is 12 residues. The CDR3: CASSRGHNEQFF. CDR3 DNA sequence: TGTGCCAGCAGTCGGGGGCACAATGAGCAGTTCTTC.

This clonotype was found a few times. The gene calls are TRBV7-9 and TRBJ1-1, with no clear D. Germline CDR1 and CDR2: SEHNR and FQNEAQ (reference sequence). V dropped 1 base and J dropped 1 base, with 10 bases sitting between them. This CDR3 is built from 15 residues. CDR3 protein: CASSLERGPNTEAFF. The CDR3 coding sequence is TGTGCCAGCAGCTTAGAAAGAGGGCCGAACACTGAAGCTTTCTTT. Complete variable domain (other parts from reference TRBV7-9 and TRBJ1-1): DTGVSQNPRHKITKRGQNVTFRCDPISEHNRLYWYRQTLGQGPEFLTYFQNEAQLEKSRLLSDRFSAERPKGSFSTLEIQRTEQGDSAMYLCASSLERGPNTEAFFGQGTRLTVV.

The gene calls are TRBV20-1 and TRBJ2-1, with TRBD2 as a possible D gene (6 bases). Germline-derived CDR1 and CDR2 are DFQATT and SNEGSKA (reference sequence). The CDR3 totals 11 residues. V was clipped by 5 bases and J by 10 bases, with 12 bases between them. CDR3 amino acids: CSAVADIEQFF. The CDR3 bases are TGCAGTGCTGTAGCGGATATAGAGCAGTTCTTC.

The gene calls are TRBV12-3 or TRBV12-4 and TRBJ2-1; no firm D call. The CDR3 is 14 amino acids. V lost 3 bases and J lost 3, with 9 bases in between. The CDR3 here is CASSLRLDYNEQFF. DNA for the CDR3: TGTGCCAGCAGTTTGCGCCTAGACTACAATGAGCAGTTCTTC.

On this clonotype: A much larger clone sits a single nucleotide away, making a read error possible. The chain joins TRBV7-2 to TRBJ2-7; maybe TRBD1 (6 bases). Germline loops: CDR1 SGHTA, CDR2 FQGNSA. The CDR3 loop spans 15 amino acids. The CDR3 DNA is TGTGCCAGCAGCTTAGTCCAGGGGAGCTCCTACCAGCAGTACTTC. Its translation: CASSLVQGSSYQQYF.

The chain combines TRBV7-3 with TRBJ2-1; 16 bases align to TRBD2. CDR1 and CDR2 from the germline V gene are SGHTA and FQGTGA. The CDR3 totals 17 residues. J gave up 9 bases and V 0 bases, and 5 bases lay outside the gene matches. CDR3: CASSLTGTSGRAGEQFF. The CDR3 DNA reads as TGTGCCAGCAGCTTAACGGGGACTAGCGGGAGGGCCGGTGAGCAGTTCTTC.

The rearrangement links TRBV6-2 or TRBV6-3 to TRBJ2-2, with 7 bases fitting TRBD2. V was pared by 2 bases and J by 17 bases, with 5 bases of the junction left unmatched. The CDR3 length is 11 residues. In germline, CDR1 is MNHEY, CDR2 SVGEGT. This CDR3 reads CASSYPTSVFF. CDR3 in DNA: TGTGCCAGCAGTTACCCTACTAGCGTTTTTTTT.

V is TRBV28 and J is TRBJ2-1, with 13 bases aligning to TRBD2. V shed 2 bases, J shed 8 bases, and the junction held 6 bases outside the gene matches. The CDR3 is 16 amino acids. Germline V gene lookup returns CDR1 MDHEN and CDR2 SYDVKM. DNA for the CDR3: TGTGCCAGCAGTTTAGGGACTAGCGGGATGTCCTATGAGCAGTTCTTC. It yields the protein CASSLGTSGMSYEQFF.

J is TRBJ2-3 and V is TRBV5-6; no clear D. V shed 0 bases and J shed 2 bases, with 7 bases lying between them. CDR1 SGHDT and CDR2 YYEEEE come from the germline V gene. The CDR3 extends over 14 amino acids. The CDR3 spells CASSLVRVTDTQYF. For the CDR3, the DNA is TGTGCCAGCAGCTTGGTAAGAGTCACAGATACGCAGTATTTT. The full variable domain, rest sourced from reference TRBV5-6 and TRBJ2-3, is DAGVTQSPTHLIKTRGQQVTLRCSPKSGHDTVSWYQQALGQGPQFIFQYYEEEERQRGNFPDRFSGHQFPNYSSELNVNALLLGDSALYLCASSLVRVTDTQYFGPGTRLTVL.

The chain has TRBV12-3 or TRBV12-4 and TRBJ1-2; tentatively, D is TRBD1 (5 bases). There are 14 residues in the CDR3. Between the trimmed V and J ends, which lost 6 bases and 8 bases, there was a span of 19 bases. The DNA for the CDR3 is TGTGCCAGCAGGCAAGCCCTCAGGGCGTCGGGCTACACCTTC. Its translation: CASRQALRASGYTF.

This chain joins TRBV3-1 and TRBJ2-1; D is undetermined. CDR3 length: 11 amino acids. Germline V lookup: CDR1 LGHDT, CDR2 YNNKEL (reference sequence). Trimming stripped 6 bases from V and 15 bases from J, with 15 bases between. The CDR3 loop reads CASSLRLVSFF. The CDR3 coding sequence is TGTGCCAGCAGTCTGCGGTTAGTCTCGTTCTTC.